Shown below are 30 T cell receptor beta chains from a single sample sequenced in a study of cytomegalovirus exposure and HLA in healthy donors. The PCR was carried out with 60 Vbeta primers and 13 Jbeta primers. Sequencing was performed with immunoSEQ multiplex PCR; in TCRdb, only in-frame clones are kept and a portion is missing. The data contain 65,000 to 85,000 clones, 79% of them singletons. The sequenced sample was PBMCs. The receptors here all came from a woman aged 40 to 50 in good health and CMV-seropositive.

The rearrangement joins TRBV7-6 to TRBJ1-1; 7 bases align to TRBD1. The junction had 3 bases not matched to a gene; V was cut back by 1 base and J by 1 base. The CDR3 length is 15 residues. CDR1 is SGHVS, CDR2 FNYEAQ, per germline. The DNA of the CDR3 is TGTGCCAGCAGCTTAGTGGAGGGGGCGAACACTGAAGCTTTCTTT. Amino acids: CASSLVEGANTEAFF. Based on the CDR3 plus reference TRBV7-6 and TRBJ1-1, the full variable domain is GAGVSQSPRYKVTKRGQDVALRCDPISGHVSLYWYRQALGQGPEFLTYFNYEAQQDKSGLPNDRFSAERPEGSISTLTIQRTEQRDSAMYRCASSLVEGANTEAFFGQGTRLTVV.

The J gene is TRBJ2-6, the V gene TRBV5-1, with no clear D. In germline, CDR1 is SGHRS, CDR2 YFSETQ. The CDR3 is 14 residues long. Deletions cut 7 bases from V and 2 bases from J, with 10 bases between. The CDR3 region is CASLPTPGANVLTF. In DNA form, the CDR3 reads TGCGCCAGCCTCCCCACACCTGGGGCCAACGTCCTGACTTTC.

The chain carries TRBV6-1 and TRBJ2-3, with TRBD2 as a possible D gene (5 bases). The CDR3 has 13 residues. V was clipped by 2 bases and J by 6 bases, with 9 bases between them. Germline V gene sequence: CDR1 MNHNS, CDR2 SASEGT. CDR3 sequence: CASSESRGDTQYF. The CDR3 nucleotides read TGTGCCAGCAGTGAAAGCCGAGGGGATACGCAGTATTTT.

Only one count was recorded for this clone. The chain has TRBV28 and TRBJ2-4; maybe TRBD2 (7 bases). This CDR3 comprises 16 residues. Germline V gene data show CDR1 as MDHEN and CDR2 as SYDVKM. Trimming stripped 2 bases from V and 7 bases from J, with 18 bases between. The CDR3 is CASSLVLSGTNNIQYF. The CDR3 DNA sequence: TGTGCCAGCAGTTTAGTTCTCAGCGGGACAAATAACATTCAGTACTTC. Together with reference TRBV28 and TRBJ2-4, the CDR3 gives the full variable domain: DVKVTQSSRYLVKRTGEKVFLECVQDMDHENMFWYRQDPGLGLRLIYFSYDVKMKEKGDIPEGYSVSREKKERFSLILESASTNQTSMYLCASSLVLSGTNNIQYFGAGTRLSVL.

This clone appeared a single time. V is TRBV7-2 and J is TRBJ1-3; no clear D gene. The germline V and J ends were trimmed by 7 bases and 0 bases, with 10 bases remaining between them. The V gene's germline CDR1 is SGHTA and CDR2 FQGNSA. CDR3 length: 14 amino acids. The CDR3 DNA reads TGTGCCAGCATCAGTGGGCCCTCTGGAAACACCATATATTTT. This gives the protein CASISGPSGNTIYF.

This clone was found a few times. The CDR3 here is CASSEVLRSYEQYF. As DNA, the CDR3 is TGTGCCAGCAGTGAAGTACTTCGTAGCTACGAGCAGTACTTC. The gene calls are TRBV6-1 and TRBJ2-7; D is uncertain. Germline V lookup: CDR1 MNHNS, CDR2 SASEGT. Trimming removed 1 base at V and 3 bases at J, with 10 bases between. CDR3 length equals 14 residues.

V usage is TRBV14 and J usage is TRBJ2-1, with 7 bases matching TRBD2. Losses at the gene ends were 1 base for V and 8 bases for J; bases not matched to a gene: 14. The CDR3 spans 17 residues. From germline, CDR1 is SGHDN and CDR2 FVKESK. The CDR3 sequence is CASSQARGGGSLDEQFF. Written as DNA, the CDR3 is TGTGCCAGCAGCCAAGCCCGTGGGGGGGGGAGTTTGGATGAGCAGTTCTTC. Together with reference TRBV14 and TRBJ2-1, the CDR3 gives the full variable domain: EAGVTQFPSHSVIEKGQTVTLRCDPISGHDNLYWYRRVMGKEIKFLLHFVKESKQDESGMPNNRFLAERTGGTYSTLKVQPAELEDSGVYFCASSQARGGGSLDEQFFGPGTRLTVL.

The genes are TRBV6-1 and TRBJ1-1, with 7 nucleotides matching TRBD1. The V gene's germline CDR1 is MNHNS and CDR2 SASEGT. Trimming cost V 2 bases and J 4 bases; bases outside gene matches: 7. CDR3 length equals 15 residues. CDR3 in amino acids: CASSEPDRWSTEAFF. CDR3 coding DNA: TGTGCCAGCAGTGAACCGGACAGGTGGAGCACTGAAGCTTTCTTT.

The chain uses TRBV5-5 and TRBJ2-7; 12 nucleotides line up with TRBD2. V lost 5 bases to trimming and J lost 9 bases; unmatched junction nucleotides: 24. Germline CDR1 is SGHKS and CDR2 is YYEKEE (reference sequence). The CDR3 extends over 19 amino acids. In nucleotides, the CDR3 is TGTGCCAGCAGGTCCGACTATAGAATGGGACTAGCGGGCCGTAATGGGCAGTACTTC. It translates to CASRSDYRMGLAGRNGQYF.

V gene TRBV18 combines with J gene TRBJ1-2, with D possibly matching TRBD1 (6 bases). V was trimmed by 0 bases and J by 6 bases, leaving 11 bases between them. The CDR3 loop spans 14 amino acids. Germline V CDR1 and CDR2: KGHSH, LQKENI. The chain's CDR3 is CASSPPRRGNGYTF. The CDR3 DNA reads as TGTGCCAGCTCACCACCGCGCAGGGGTAATGGCTACACCTTC. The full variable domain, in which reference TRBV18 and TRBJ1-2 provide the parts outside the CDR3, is NAGVMQNPRHLVRRRGQEARLRCSPMKGHSHVYWYRQLPEEGLKFMVYLQKENIIDESGMPKERFSAEFPKEGPSILRIQQVVRGDSAAYFCASSPPRRGNGYTFGSGTRLTVV.

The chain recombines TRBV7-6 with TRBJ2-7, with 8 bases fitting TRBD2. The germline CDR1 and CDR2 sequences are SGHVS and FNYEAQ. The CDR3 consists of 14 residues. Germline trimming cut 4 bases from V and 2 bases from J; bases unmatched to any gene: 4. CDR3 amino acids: CASSSQAGAYEQYF. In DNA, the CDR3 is TGTGCCAGCAGCTCTCAAGCGGGAGCCTACGAGCAGTACTTC.

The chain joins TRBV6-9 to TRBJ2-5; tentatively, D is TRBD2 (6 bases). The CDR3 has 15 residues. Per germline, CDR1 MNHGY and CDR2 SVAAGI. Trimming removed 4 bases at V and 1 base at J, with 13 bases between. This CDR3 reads CASSSPRRGQETQYF. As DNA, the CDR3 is TGTGCCAGCAGTTCCCCCAGGCGGGGCCAAGAGACCCAGTACTTC.

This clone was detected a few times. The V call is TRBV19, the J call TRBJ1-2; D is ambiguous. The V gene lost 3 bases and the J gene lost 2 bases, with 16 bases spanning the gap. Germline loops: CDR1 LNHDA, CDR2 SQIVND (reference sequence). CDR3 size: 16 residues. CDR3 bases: TGTGCCAGTAGTATTAAACCAAGCCCGCCCAACTATGGCTACACCTTC. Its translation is CASSIKPSPPNYGYTF.

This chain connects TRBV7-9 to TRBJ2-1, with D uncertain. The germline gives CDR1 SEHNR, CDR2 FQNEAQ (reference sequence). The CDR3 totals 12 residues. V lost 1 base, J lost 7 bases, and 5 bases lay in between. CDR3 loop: CASSLVPNEQFF. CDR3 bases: TGTGCCAGCAGCTTAGTTCCTAATGAGCAGTTCTTC.

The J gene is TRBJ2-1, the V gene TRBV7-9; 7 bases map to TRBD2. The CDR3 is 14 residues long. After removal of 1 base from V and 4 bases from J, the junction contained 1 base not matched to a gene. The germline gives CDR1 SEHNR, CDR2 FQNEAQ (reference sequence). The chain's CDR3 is CASSLEGLYNEQFF. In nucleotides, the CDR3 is TGTGCCAGCAGCTTAGAGGGACTATACAATGAGCAGTTCTTC. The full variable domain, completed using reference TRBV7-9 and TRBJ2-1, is DTGVSQNPRHKITKRGQNVTFRCDPISEHNRLYWYRQTLGQGPEFLTYFQNEAQLEKSRLLSDRFSAERPKGSFSTLEIQRTEQGDSAMYLCASSLEGLYNEQFFGPGTRLTVL.

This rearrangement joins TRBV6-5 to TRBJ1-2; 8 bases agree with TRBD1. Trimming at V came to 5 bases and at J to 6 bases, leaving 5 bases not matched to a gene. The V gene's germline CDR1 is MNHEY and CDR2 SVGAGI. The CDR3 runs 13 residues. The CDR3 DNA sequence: TGTGCCAGCAGTCCGACAGGGGAGCATGGCTACACCTTC. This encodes CASSPTGEHGYTF.

CDR3 in amino acids: CASRATGFSYEQYF. CDR3 DNA: TGTGCCAGCAGAGCTACAGGTTTCTCCTACGAGCAGTACTTC. This chain links TRBV2 with TRBJ2-7; the D gene is possibly TRBD1 (5 bases). The CDR3 covers 14 residues. Germline V gene sequence: CDR1 SNHLY, CDR2 FYNNEI. V lost 6 bases, J lost 0 bases, and 12 bases lay in between.

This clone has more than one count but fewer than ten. This CDR3 reads CASRQGHPSSGNTIYF. The DNA for the CDR3 is TGCGCCAGCAGACAAGGACATCCAAGCTCTGGAAACACCATATATTTT. The gene calls are TRBV5-1 and TRBJ1-3, with D maybe TRBD1 (5 bases). Germline lookup yields CDR1 SGHRS and CDR2 YFSETQ. This CDR3 has 16 amino acids. V dropped 5 bases and J dropped 0 bases, with 15 bases sitting between them.

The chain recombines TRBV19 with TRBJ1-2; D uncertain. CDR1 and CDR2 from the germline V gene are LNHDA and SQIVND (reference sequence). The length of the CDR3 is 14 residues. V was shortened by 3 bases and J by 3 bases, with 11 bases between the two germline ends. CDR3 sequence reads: CASSMTMRDYGYTF. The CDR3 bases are TGTGCCAGTAGTATGACAATGAGGGACTATGGCTACACCTTC.

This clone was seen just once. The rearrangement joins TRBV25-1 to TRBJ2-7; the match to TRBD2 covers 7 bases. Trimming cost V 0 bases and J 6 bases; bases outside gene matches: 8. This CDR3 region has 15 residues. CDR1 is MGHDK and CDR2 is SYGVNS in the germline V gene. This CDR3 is CASSEYGGSASEQYF. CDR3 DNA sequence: TGTGCCAGCAGTGAATATGGCGGGAGCGCCTCCGAGCAGTACTTC.

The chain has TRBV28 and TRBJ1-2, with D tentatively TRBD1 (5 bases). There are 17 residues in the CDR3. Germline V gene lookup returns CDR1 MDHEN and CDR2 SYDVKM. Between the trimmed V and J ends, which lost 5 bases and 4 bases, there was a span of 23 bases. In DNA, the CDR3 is TGTGCCAGCAGTATCCTCCAGGGCTTGTGGTTGGTCTATGGCTACACCTTC. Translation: CASSILQGLWLVYGYTF.

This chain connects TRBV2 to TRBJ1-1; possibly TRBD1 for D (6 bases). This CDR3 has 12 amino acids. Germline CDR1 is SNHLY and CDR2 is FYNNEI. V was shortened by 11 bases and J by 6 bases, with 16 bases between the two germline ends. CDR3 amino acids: CAGGGRAPEAFF. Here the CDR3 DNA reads TGTGCCGGCGGGGGCAGGGCACCTGAAGCTTTCTTT.

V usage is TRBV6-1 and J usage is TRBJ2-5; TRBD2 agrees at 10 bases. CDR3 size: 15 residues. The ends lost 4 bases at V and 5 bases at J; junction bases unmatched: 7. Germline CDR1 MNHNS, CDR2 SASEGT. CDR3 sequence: CASSGVAGGGETQYF. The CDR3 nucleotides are TGTGCCAGCAGTGGGGTAGCGGGAGGAGGGGAGACCCAGTACTTC.

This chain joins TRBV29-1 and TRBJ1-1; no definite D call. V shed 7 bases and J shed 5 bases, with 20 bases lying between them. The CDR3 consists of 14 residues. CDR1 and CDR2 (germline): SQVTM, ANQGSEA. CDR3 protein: CSAIPLPGRTEAFF. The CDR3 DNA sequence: TGCAGCGCCATCCCACTCCCGGGAAGGACTGAAGCTTTCTTT.

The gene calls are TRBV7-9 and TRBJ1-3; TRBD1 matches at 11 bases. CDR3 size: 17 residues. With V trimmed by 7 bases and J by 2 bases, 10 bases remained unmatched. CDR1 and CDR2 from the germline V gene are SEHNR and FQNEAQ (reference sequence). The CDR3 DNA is TGTGCCAGCACCCCACCGTGGGGACAGGGGGCTGGAAACACCATATATTTT. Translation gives CASTPPWGQGAGNTIYF.

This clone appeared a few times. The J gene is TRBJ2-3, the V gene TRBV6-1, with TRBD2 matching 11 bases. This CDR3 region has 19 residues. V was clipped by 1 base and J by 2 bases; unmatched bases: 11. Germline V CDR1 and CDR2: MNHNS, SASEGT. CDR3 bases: TGTGCCAGCAGTGAAGGGCTAGCGGGGGGCCCACGGCCCACAGATACGCAGTATTTT. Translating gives CASSEGLAGGPRPTDTQYF.

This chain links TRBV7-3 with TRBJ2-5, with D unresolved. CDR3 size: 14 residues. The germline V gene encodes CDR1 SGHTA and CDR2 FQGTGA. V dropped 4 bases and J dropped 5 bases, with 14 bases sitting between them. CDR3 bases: TGTGCCAGCAGCTCGACCCCCTCGGAGGAGACCCAGTACTTC. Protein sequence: CASSSTPSEETQYF.

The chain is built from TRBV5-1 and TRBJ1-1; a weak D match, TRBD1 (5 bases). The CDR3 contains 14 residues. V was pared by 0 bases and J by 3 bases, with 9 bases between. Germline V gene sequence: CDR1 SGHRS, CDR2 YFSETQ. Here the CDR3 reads CASSLGGRDTEAFF. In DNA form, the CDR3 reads TGCGCCAGCAGCTTGGGGGGGAGGGACACTGAAGCTTTCTTT.

CDR3 DNA sequence: TGTGCCAGCAACAGGGGGGGACAGGGTTACGATACGCAGTATTTT. Protein sequence: CASNRGGQGYDTQYF. The rearrangement links TRBV6-5 to TRBJ2-3, with 9 nucleotides matching TRBD1. J was trimmed by 6 bases and V by 7 bases; bases with no gene match: 11. CDR1 and CDR2 (germline): MNHEY, SVGAGI. The CDR3 has 15 amino acids.

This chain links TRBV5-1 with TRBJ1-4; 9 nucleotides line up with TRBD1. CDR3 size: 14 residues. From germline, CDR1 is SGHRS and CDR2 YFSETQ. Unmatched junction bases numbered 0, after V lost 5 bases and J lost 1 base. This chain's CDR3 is CASRTGGTNEKLFF. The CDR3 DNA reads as TGCGCCAGCAGGACAGGGGGAACTAATGAAAAACTGTTTTTT.